The present T cell receptor beta chain was sequenced within a study of T cell clusters in autoimmune cytopenias. The CDR3 sequence is 17 residues long. Per germline, CDR1 SGHTA and CDR2 FQGNSA. Multiplex touch-down PCR amplified TRB using TRB-A and TRB-B pools in one tube. TCRdb re-analyzed the multiplex PCR reads; it lists each CDR3 protein once, without DNA. This sample's clone table lists roughly 11,000 distinct CDR3 sequences. About 39,000 genome equivalents of blood DNA were amplified for TRB. This sample also appeared in a second study, on T cell repertoires in aging, cancer and after chemotherapy. According to that study: The full dataset contained several million TCR reads. In each cancer cohort, median generation probability increased across chemotherapy, suggesting thymic output rebounded.

Sequenced sample: peripheral blood. J is TRBJ1-3 and V is TRBV7-2; TCRdb returns TRBD1, unconfirmable since there is no DNA. The clonotype comes from a human donor in good health. This CDR3 is CASSFVSAGGTGNTIYF.